This entry lists 28 T cell receptor beta chains sequenced from one sample in a study of T cells in Graves' hyperthyroidism and ophthalmopathy. TCR beta CDR3 regions were amplified from RNA. TCR CDR3 regions were first amplified by RT-PCR with HTBI primers. MiXCR was run by TCRdb on the multiplex PCR reads, yielding one entry per CDR3 protein. The sample carries some 400,000 distinct CDR3 sequences, about 13% recorded once. Sequencing used blood. The receptor source for this set is a man aged 30-40 years with Graves' hyperthyroidism that later progressed to Graves' ophthalmopathy.

This clonotype was seen a few times. The rearrangement links TRBV25-1 to TRBJ2-7; possibly TRBD1 or TRBD2 for D (6 bases each). Germline loops: CDR1 MGHDK, CDR2 SYGVNS. The CDR3 is made up of 15 amino acids. V lost 5 bases and J 0 bases, leaving 14 bases between the germline ends. CDR3 nucleotides: TGTGCCAGCAGTCGGGCGGGACACTCCTCCTACGAGCAGTACTTC. Its protein is CASSRAGHSSYEQYF.

This clonotype was observed at least ten times. CDR3 amino acids: CASSPLAGGNTDTQYF. Written as DNA, the CDR3 is TGTGCCAGCAGCCCGCTAGCGGGGGGCAACACAGATACGCAGTATTTT. The chain joins TRBV7-2 to TRBJ2-3, with 11 bases fitting TRBD2. Germline values: CDR1 SGHTA, CDR2 FQGNSA. The length of the CDR3 is 16 residues. The ends lost 5 bases at V and 2 bases at J; junction bases unmatched: 6.

This clonotype showed up many times. The chain combines TRBV12-5 with TRBJ2-1; 11 nucleotides agree with TRBD2. Trimming took 0 bases from V and 0 from J; bases not matched to a gene: 13. Germline V gene lookup returns CDR1 LGHNT and CDR2 FRNRAP. This CDR3 is built from 21 residues. The CDR3 sequence is CASGLVPLFSGGARSYNEQFF. The DNA of the CDR3 is TGTGCTAGTGGTTTGGTCCCCTTATTTAGCGGGGGGGCCCGCTCCTACAATGAGCAGTTCTTC.

The chain has TRBV10-3 and TRBJ1-1; no clear D gene. This CDR3 comprises 14 residues. Between the trimmed V and J ends, which lost 3 bases and 0 bases, there was a span of 8 bases. From germline, CDR1 is ENHRY and CDR2 SYGVKD. The CDR3 protein is CAISEAGVNTEAFF. DNA of the CDR3: TGTGCCATCAGTGAAGCAGGAGTGAACACTGAAGCTTTCTTT.

On this clonotype itself: A much larger clone differs from this one at a single base, so this may be a read error. The rearrangement joins TRBV15 to TRBJ1-1; 9 bases are a match to TRBD1. The germline V gene encodes CDR1 LNHNV and CDR2 YYDKDF (reference sequence). The CDR3 runs 12 residues. This CDR3 is CATTTGGTGAFF. As DNA, the CDR3 is TGTGCCACCACAACAGGGGGCACTGGAGCTTTCTTT.

There are many counts of this clonotype. This chain joins TRBV7-2 and TRBJ1-4; 8 bases are a match to TRBD1. The germline CDR1 and CDR2 sequences are SGHTA and FQGNSA. The CDR3 loop spans 16 amino acids. V lost 2 bases, J lost 8 bases, and 10 bases stayed unmatched. CDR3 sequence reads: CASSLRGQVLREKLFF. CDR3 sequence (DNA): TGTGCCAGCAGCTTAAGGGGACAGGTGTTACGAGAAAAACTGTTTTTT.

The chain recombines TRBV20-1 with TRBJ1-2, with D possibly TRBD1 on 5 matching bases. Trimming cost V 0 bases and J 5 bases, with 13 bases left between them. The CDR3 is made up of 14 amino acids. Germline CDR1 reads DFQATT; CDR2 reads SNEGSKA (reference sequence). The CDR3, as DNA: TGCAGTGCTAGAGATCAACCAGGGTCATATGGCTACACCTTC. Protein product: CSARDQPGSYGYTF.

This clonotype occurred many times. The genes are TRBV2 and TRBJ1-6; D gene uncertain. V lost 5 bases and J lost 11, with 25 bases in between. Germline CDR1 and CDR2: SNHLY and FYNNEI. CDR3 size: 17 residues. CDR3 sequence: CASSTPARARTLTPLHF. The DNA of the CDR3 is TGTGCCAGCAGTACTCCTGCCCGGGCGCGAACCCTTACACCCCTCCACTTT.

This chain connects TRBV12-5 to TRBJ2-6, with D unclear. The V gene lost 6 bases and the J gene lost 0 bases, with 6 bases spanning the gap. The CDR3 totals 14 residues. The germline CDR1 and CDR2 sequences are LGHNT and FRNRAP. The chain's CDR3 is CASGWDSGANVLTF. CDR3 DNA: TGTGCTAGTGGCTGGGACTCTGGGGCCAACGTCCTGACTTTC.

This clonotype was seen at least ten times. The rearrangement links TRBV5-1 to TRBJ2-3; D is unclear. The CDR3 extends over 16 amino acids. Germline V CDR1 and CDR2: SGHRS, YFSETQ. V lost 0 bases, J lost 0 bases, and 11 bases lay in between. CDR3 sequence (DNA): TGCGCCAGCAGCTTGGGTCAGAGCACTAGCACAGATACGCAGTATTTT. This encodes CASSLGQSTSTDTQYF.

This clonotype turned up a few times. CDR3 DNA sequence: TGTGCCAGCAGTGACTGGACAGATTCTTATCAGCCCCAGCATTTT. Amino acid sequence: CASSDWTDSYQPQHF. The chain is built from TRBV6-4 and TRBJ1-5; D might be TRBD1 (6 bases). Germline CDR1 is MRHNA and CDR2 is SNTAGT. The CDR3 runs to 15 residues. V dropped 1 base and J dropped 5 bases, with 12 bases sitting between them.

This sequence joins TRBV28 and TRBJ1-2; D not resolved. The germline V gene encodes CDR1 MDHEN and CDR2 SYDVKM. Trimming stripped 1 base from V and 1 base from J, with 4 bases between. The CDR3 runs 13 residues. As DNA, the CDR3 is TGTGCCAGCAGTTTATACGATAACTATGGCTACACCTTC. This codes for CASSLYDNYGYTF.

The chain has TRBV7-7 and TRBJ2-7, with 8 positions matching TRBD1. Germline CDR1 is SSHAT and CDR2 is FNYEAQ (reference sequence). The CDR3 runs to 15 residues. Germline trimming cut 0 bases from V and 5 bases from J; bases unmatched to any gene: 6. The CDR3 loop reads CASSLAPDRGNEQYF. The CDR3 DNA reads as TGTGCCAGCAGCTTAGCGCCTGACAGGGGAAACGAGCAGTACTTC.

V gene TRBV24-1 combines with J gene TRBJ1-3; D unclear. V dropped 0 bases and J dropped 0 bases, with 11 bases sitting between them. Per the germline V gene, CDR1 is KGHDR and CDR2 is SFDVKD. CDR3 length: 17 residues. For the CDR3, the DNA is TGTGCCACCAGTGATTTGCAAGGAGGGCCCTCTGGAAACACCATATATTTT. As protein: CATSDLQGGPSGNTIYF.

This clonotype was recorded at least ten times. The chain joins TRBV30 to TRBJ2-5; D may match TRBD1 or TRBD2 (5 bases each). V was trimmed by 7 bases and J by 5 bases, leaving 14 bases between them. Germline loops: CDR1 GTSNPN, CDR2 SVGIG (reference sequence). This CDR3 has 12 amino acids. This chain's CDR3 is CALGTLRETQYF. The CDR3 DNA follows: TGTGCCTTGGGGACCCTGAGGGAGACCCAGTACTTC.

This clonotype was seen a handful of times. A read error may produce the germline difference seen at one junction end. CDR3 nucleotide sequence: TGTGCCAGCAGTCTAAAAGTAGGGACTCACTATAATCCACCCCTCCACTTT. It encodes CASSLKVGTHYNPPLHF. The J gene is TRBJ1-6, the V gene TRBV12-3 or TRBV12-4; possible D gene TRBD1, 5 bases. The CDR3 is 17 amino acids.

The sample holds many counts of this clonotype. The V call is TRBV28, the J call TRBJ2-6, with D unresolved. The CDR3 has 16 amino acids. Germline V CDR1 and CDR2: MDHEN, SYDVKM. The germline V and J ends were trimmed by 2 bases and 2 bases, with 10 bases remaining between them. CDR3 sequence (DNA): TGTGCCAGCAGTTTAGTCGCGGCAGCTGGGGCCAACGTCCTGACTTTC. Translated, it gives CASSLVAAAGANVLTF.

This chain links TRBV10-3 with TRBJ2-4; a possible D gene is TRBD1 (5 bases). Trimming cost V 0 bases and J 6 bases, with 9 bases left between them. The germline V gene has CDR1 ENHRY and CDR2 SYGVKD. The CDR3 consists of 14 residues. The CDR3 spells CAISESDSLNIQYF. The DNA of the CDR3 is TGTGCCATCAGTGAGTCAGACAGCTTAAACATTCAGTACTTC.

The chain carries TRBV3-1 and TRBJ2-2, with D possibly called TRBD1 or TRBD2 (5 bases each). The germline V gene has CDR1 LGHDT and CDR2 YNNKEL (reference sequence). The CDR3 length is 15 residues. The ends were cut back, 1 base at V and 3 bases at J, with 9 bases in the middle. Here the CDR3 reads CASSQGGPYTGELFF. In nucleotides, the CDR3 is TGTGCCAGCAGCCAAGGGGGACCGTACACCGGGGAGCTGTTTTTT.

This clonotype was observed at least ten times. The J gene is TRBJ1-5, the V gene TRBV7-8; D unclear. The V gene lost 5 bases and the J gene lost 9 bases, with 23 bases spanning the gap. The CDR3 has 16 residues. Germline CDR1 SGHVS, CDR2 FQNEAQ. CDR3 coding DNA: TGTGCCAGCAGCCCAGAGCTACAGACGGGGATCTGGCCCCAGCATTTT. Its translation is CASSPELQTGIWPQHF.

The sample holds many counts of this clonotype. The chain carries TRBV7-9 and TRBJ2-3; 11 nucleotides agree with TRBD2. CDR1 and CDR2 (germline): SEHNR, FQNEAQ (reference sequence). The CDR3 is 15 residues long. V shed 1 base, J shed 6 bases, and the junction held 3 bases outside the gene matches. CDR3 residues: CASSLGLAGPDTQYF. Here the CDR3 DNA reads TGTGCCAGCAGCTTAGGACTAGCGGGGCCGGATACGCAGTATTTT.

Points on this clonotype: Just one base apart from a much larger clone, this may be a read error. This CDR3 fails to terminate in the conserved phenylalanine or tryptophan, so it likely reflects a read error. The chain recombines TRBV27 with TRBJ1-2; D call uncertain. The germline gives CDR1 MNHEY, CDR2 SMNVEV (reference sequence). V shed 0 bases and J shed 4 bases, with 6 bases lying between them. This CDR3 comprises 13 residues. Here the CDR3 reads CASSLSGLYGYTS. CDR3 DNA sequence: TGTGCCAGCAGTTTATCAGGGCTCTATGGCTACACCTCC.

This clonotype was seen at least ten times. The V gene is TRBV20-1, the J gene TRBJ2-7; 8 bases match TRBD1. Germline V lookup: CDR1 DFQATT, CDR2 SNEGSKA (reference sequence). Losses at the gene ends were 1 base for V and 4 bases for J; bases not matched to a gene: 15. CDR3 length: 17 amino acids. The chain's CDR3 is CSARVRRRAGGLYEQYF. CDR3 coding DNA: TGCAGTGCTAGAGTGAGAAGGAGGGCAGGGGGCTTATACGAGCAGTACTTC.

The chain couples TRBV11-2 to TRBJ1-6; no clear D gene. The V end was cut by 0 bases, the J end by 6 bases, with 15 bases between. Germline CDR1 SGHAT, CDR2 FQNNGV. This CDR3 spans 17 amino acids. This chain's CDR3 is CASSLDRPLSSNSPLHF. The DNA for the CDR3 is TGTGCCAGCAGCTTAGATCGTCCGCTATCAAGTAATTCACCCCTCCACTTT.

Ten or more counts support this clonotype. The chain links TRBV18 to TRBJ2-7, with 7 bases lining up with TRBD1. J was trimmed by 2 bases and V by 3 bases; bases with no gene match: 10. CDR3 length: 16 amino acids. Germline CDR1 KGHSH, CDR2 LQKENI. CDR3 DNA: TGTGCCAGCTCACCGACAGGGTCGGTTACGACCTACGAGCAGTACTTC. Its protein is CASSPTGSVTTYEQYF.

Worth noting for this clonotype: A read error may be the cause here, since a much bigger clone is one base away. The DNA of the CDR3 is TGTGCCACCAGCAGGGCCCGGACAGCTGATCAGCCCCAGCATTTT. Protein product: CATSRARTADQPQHF. The rearrangement joins TRBV15 to TRBJ1-5; D perhaps matches TRBD1 (6 bases). Germline values: CDR1 LNHNV, CDR2 YYDKDF (reference sequence). This CDR3 is built from 15 residues. V lost 3 bases and J lost 5, with 14 bases in between. Using reference TRBV15 and TRBJ1-5 for the parts outside the CDR3, the full variable domain is DAMVIQNPRYQVTQFGKPVTLSCSQTLNHNVMYWYQQKSSQAPKLLFHYYDKDFNNEADTPDNFQSRRPNTSFCFLDIRSPGLGDTAMYLCATSRARTADQPQHFGDGTRLSIL.

In its sample, this clonotype was seen many times. CDR3 coding DNA: TGTGCCAGCAAGGCAGGGATCTCTGGAAACACCATATATTTT. Translating gives CASKAGISGNTIYF. The chain uses TRBV6-1 and TRBJ1-3, with TRBD1 as a possible D gene (5 bases). CDR3 length: 14 residues. The V and J ends lost 7 bases and 0 bases respectively, with 10 bases between them. Germline V lookup: CDR1 MNHNS, CDR2 SASEGT.

This clonotype appeared many times. The CDR3 nucleotides read TGTGCCAGCAGCCCCAGGACAGCGCGCCCCACTGAAGCTTTCTTT. This sequence encodes CASSPRTARPTEAFF. The chain joins TRBV27 to TRBJ1-1, with TRBD1 as a possible D gene (6 bases). Germline V gene lookup returns CDR1 MNHEY and CDR2 SMNVEV (reference sequence). V was cut by 6 bases and J by 4 bases, with 18 bases left in between. This CDR3 spans 15 amino acids.